Listed below are T cell receptor beta chains from one sample, sequenced in a study of T cells after posttransplantation cyclophosphamide. Measured with immunoSEQ multiplex PCR; TCRdb has only the in-frame clones, and not every one. This table has 25,000 to 35,000 clones, about 90% appearing once. Sample: PBMCs. These receptors all come from a woman aged 40 to 55 with a blood cancer, CMV-positive, and with a related stem cell donor. The conserved cysteine and the conserved F or W are not part of the CDR3 here.

j_gene,v_gene,CDR3aa
TRBJ2-7,TRBV27,ASSASRGEWTYEQY
TRBJ2-7,TRBV27,ASRAPRGGWDEQY
TRBJ2-7,TRBV5-1,ASSLAGEAHYEQY
TRBJ1-1,TRBV18,ASPPDYAANTEAF
TRBJ1-1,TRBV11-2,ASSFDSNTEAF
TRBJ1-1,TRBV7-9,ASSPGAGTEAF
TRBJ1-6,TRBV10-3,AIRSTDGDNSPLH
TRBJ1-4,TRBV7-9,ASSPGAGVEENEKLF
TRBJ2-3,TRBV20-1,SAGEVTQY
TRBJ2-5,TRBV5-4,ASSLREGWEETQY
TRBJ1-5,TRBV2,ASSREFSNQPQH
TRBJ2-7,TRBV6-5,ASRGTGLGEQY
TRBJ1-2,TRBV19,ASSIDLDFAYT
TRBJ1-5,TRBV19,ASTPDRVQPQH
TRBJ1-3,TRBV11-2,ASSQNRAGNTIY
TRBJ1-2,TRBV6-6,ASSPGGDYGYT
TRBJ1-4,TRBV2,ASSNRDRGNEKLF
TRBJ2-1,TRBV7-7,ASSRSGGKYNEQF
TRBJ1-3,TRBV7-9,ASSLVGDYTAGNTIY
TRBJ2-5,TRBV5-1,ASILGGAEWETQY
TRBJ1-2,TRBV19,ASSWGQGAGHNYGYT
TRBJ2-7,TRBV4-3,ASSPTPQDTHSYEQY
TRBJ1-1,TRBV9,ASSVGGATEAF
TRBJ1-1,TRBV7-8,ASSSMSGPPTEAF
TRBJ1-1,TRBV11-2,ASSLDPNRQTNTEAF
TRBJ2-7,TRBV4-2,ASSQDGVFEGITYEQY
TRBJ2-6,TRBV13,ASSFDLRESGANVLT
TRBJ2-1,TRBV27,ASSSPGFAGGPSSYNEQF
TRBJ1-1,TRBV19,ASQGVVNTEAF
TRBJ2-7,TRBV6-5,ASSFRGTAKLEQY
TRBJ1-2,TRBV5-6,ASRERGTGTSGYT
TRBJ2-1,TRBV19,ASRGGGGYNEQF
TRBJ1-1,TRBV4-2,ASSQERQANTEAF
TRBJ1-2,TRBV5-1,ASSPKRQGSYGYT
TRBJ2-7,TRBV4-1,ASSQRQGASYEQY
TRBJ2-3,TRBV27,ASSLSSGGVSRGGDTQY
TRBJ2-7,TRBV5-1,ASSLAQDYEQY
TRBJ2-7,TRBV27,ASSSPGQGSYEQY